The T cell receptor (beta chain) described here comes from a study of Graves' ophthalmopathy and Graves' hyperthyroidism. The study, taken as a whole, reports: In separating ophthalmopathy from stable hyperthyroidism, a 13-signature model achieved around 85% sensitivity and 65% to 84% specificity. Most thyroid-expanded clonotypes exceeding 0.001 frequency were also found in blood.

This clonotype was picked up many times. The antigen is not known. Excluded were patients with other autoimmune diseases, uncontrolled infections, pregnancy or lactation. As the starting material, roughly 9.8 ml of fresh peripheral blood yielded the PBMCs. The authors amplified TCR beta CDR3 regions from RNA transcripts. HTBI-primed RT-PCR formed the first round, and a multiplex PCR formed the second. MiXCR, applied by TCRdb to the multiplex PCR reads, yields one record per CDR3 protein. The table records just over 600,000 distinct CDR3 sequences, 22% of them present only once. From germline, CDR1 is SNHLY and CDR2 FYNNEI. This CDR3 contains 16 residues. The trim removed 2 bases at V and 2 bases at J, leaving 8 bases unmatched.

The sequence was collected from a woman between 18 and 29 years old with stable Graves' hyperthyroidism. Some clones in this sample may be carry-over from other donors' samples. The chain couples TRBV2 to TRBJ2-5; 7 bases are a match to TRBD2. The sample comprised peripheral blood. The CDR3 bases are TGTGCCAGCAGTGAAAGGCGGGGGAGAAAACAAGAGACCCAGTACTTC. It encodes CASSERRGRKQETQYF.